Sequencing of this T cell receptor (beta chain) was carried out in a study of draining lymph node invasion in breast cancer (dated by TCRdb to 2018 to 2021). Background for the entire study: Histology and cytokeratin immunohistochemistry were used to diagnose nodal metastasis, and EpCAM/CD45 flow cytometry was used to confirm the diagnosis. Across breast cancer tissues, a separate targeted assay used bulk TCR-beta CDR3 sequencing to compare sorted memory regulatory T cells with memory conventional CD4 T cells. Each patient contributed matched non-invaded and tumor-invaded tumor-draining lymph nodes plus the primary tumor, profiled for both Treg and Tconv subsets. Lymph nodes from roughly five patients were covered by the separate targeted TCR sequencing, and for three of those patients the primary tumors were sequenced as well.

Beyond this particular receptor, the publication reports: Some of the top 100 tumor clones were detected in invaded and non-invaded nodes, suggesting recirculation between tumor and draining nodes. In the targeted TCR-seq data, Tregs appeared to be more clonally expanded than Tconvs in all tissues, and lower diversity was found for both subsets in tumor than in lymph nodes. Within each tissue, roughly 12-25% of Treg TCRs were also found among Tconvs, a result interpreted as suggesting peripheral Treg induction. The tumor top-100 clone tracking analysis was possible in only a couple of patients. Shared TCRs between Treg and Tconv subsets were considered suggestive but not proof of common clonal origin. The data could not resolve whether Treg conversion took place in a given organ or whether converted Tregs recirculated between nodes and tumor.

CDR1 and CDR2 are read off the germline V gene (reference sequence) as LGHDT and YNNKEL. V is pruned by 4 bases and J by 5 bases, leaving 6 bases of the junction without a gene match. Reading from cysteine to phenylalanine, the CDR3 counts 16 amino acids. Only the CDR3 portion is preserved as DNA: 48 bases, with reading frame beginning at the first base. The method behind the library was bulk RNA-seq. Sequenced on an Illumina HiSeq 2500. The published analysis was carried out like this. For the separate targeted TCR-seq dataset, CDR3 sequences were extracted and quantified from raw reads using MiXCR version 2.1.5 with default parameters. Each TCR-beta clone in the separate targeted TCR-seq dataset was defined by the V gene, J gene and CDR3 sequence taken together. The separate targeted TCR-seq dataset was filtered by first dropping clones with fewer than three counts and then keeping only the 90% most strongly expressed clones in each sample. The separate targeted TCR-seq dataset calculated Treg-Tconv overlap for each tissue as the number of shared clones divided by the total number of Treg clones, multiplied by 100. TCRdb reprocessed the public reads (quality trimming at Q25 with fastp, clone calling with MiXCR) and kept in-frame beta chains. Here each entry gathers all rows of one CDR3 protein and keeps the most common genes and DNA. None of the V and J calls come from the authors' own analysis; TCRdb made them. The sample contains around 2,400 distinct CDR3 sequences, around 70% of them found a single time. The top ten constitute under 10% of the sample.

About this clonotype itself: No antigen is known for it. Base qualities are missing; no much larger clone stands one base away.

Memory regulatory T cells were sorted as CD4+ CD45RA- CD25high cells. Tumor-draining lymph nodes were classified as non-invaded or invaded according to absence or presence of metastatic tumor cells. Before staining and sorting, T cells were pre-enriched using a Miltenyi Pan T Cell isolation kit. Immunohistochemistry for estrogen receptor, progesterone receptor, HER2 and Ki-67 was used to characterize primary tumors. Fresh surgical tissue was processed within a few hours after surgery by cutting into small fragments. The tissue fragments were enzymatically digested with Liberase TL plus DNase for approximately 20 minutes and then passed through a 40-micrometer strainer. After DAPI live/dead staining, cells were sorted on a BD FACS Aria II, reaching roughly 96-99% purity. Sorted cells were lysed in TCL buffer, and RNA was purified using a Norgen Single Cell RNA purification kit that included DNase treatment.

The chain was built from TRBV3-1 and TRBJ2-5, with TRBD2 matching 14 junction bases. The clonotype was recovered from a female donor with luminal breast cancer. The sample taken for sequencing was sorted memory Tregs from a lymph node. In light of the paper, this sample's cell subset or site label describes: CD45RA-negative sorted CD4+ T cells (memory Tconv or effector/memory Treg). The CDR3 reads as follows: CASSPGLAGAGETQYF. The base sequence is TGTGCCAGCAGCCCGGGACTAGCGGGGGCCGGGGAGACCCAGTACTTC.